These T cell receptor beta chains were read from a single sample in a study of T cells after yellow fever vaccination. Via MiXCR, TCRdb re-called the 5' RACE reads, giving one row per CDR3 protein. Altogether a few hundred thousand distinct CDR3 sequences are present, 3% to 4.5% being singletons, with the ten largest covering around 20%. Source: PBMCs, taken on the day of the yellow fever booster vaccination. Source of these receptors: a man younger than 30 who received the YFV17D yellow fever vaccine. CDR3s include the opening cysteine and the closing phenylalanine or tryptophan. D genes are given only for firm matches. Size is stated for part of the rows, as once, few or many counts, or as a class when the clone is expanded.

>14|TRBJ1-1|TRBV12-3/TRBV12-4|few|-
TGTGCCAGCACCCCAGGGGCCCGAGAGACTGAAGCTTTCTTT
CASTPGARETEAFF
>16|TRBJ2-3|TRBV7-8|few|TRBD1
TGTGCCAGCAGCTCAGATAGACAGGGGATCACAAATACGCAGTATTTT
CASSSDRQGITNTQYF
>14|TRBJ1-1|TRBV6-2/TRBV6-3|-|-
TGTGCCAGCAGTGAAAACAGGGAGAACACTGAAGCTTTCTTT
CASSENRENTEAFF
>13|TRBJ2-1|TRBV7-2|many|TRBD2
TGTGCCAGCAGCCGGACTAGCGGGGACGAGCAGTTCTTC
CASSRTSGDEQFF
>22|TRBJ2-3|TRBV29-1|many|-
TGCAGCGTTGTTGTTCTGGGCTCCGAAGCGGACAGTGACTGTACTAGCACAGATACGCAGTATTTT
CSVVVLGSEADSDCTSTDTQYF
>17|TRBJ2-7|TRBV6-1|many|-
TGTGCCAGCAGTGAAGCGCTTCAGGGCAGCCGGACCTACGAGCAGTACTTC
CASSEALQGSRTYEQYF
>14|TRBJ1-2|TRBV5-1|few|TRBD1
TGCGCCAGTTCAGTCACAGGGGGCACCTATGGCTACACCTTC
CASSVTGGTYGYTF
>18|TRBJ2-1|TRBV5-1|-|-
TGCGCCAGCAGCTTGGAGGGCCGTGGGATTAGTTTGACGAATGAGCAGTTCTTC
CASSLEGRGISLTNEQFF
>15|TRBJ1-1|TRBV4-1|many|-
TGCGCCAGCAGCCCAAGGGGCTCGTCCGGGGAGGAAGCTTTCTTT
CASSPRGSSGEEAFF
>12|TRBJ2-1|TRBV20-1|-|-
TGCAGTGCTAGTGTACAGCCTAATGAGCAGTTCTTC
CSASVQPNEQFF
>16|TRBJ1-1|TRBV12-3/TRBV12-4|many|TRBD1
TGTGCCAGCAGTGCCGGACAGGGCGTAGGTCCAACTGAAGCTTTCTTT
CASSAGQGVGPTEAFF
>15|TRBJ2-3|TRBV6-6|many|TRBD2
TGTGCCAGCAGTTTCGGACTAGCGGGGGTGGATACGCAGTATTTT
CASSFGLAGVDTQYF
>13|TRBJ2-2|TRBV5-1|few|-
TGCGCCAGCAGAGAATCGGACACCGGGGAGCTGTTTTTT
CASRESDTGELFF
>14|TRBJ2-2|TRBV28|many|-
TGTGCCAGTCGGTTCGGGTTCAAGAACGGGGAGCTGTTTTTT
CASRFGFKNGELFF
>13|TRBJ1-4|TRBV12-3/TRBV12-4|many|-
TGTGCCAGCAGGGCGGGGGGGGCTGAAAAACTGTTTTTT
CASRAGGAEKLFF
>18|TRBJ2-5|TRBV19|many|TRBD2
TGTGCCAGTAGTATAAGAAGGAGACTAGCGGGGGACCAAGAGACCCAGTACTTC
CASSIRRRLAGDQETQYF
>15|TRBJ2-1|TRBV27|many|-
TGTGCCAGCAGTTTACTAGCTGATACCTACAATGAGCAGTTCTTC
CASSLLADTYNEQFF
>13|TRBJ2-3|TRBV3-1|many|-
TGTGCCAGCAGCCCCCGAGGGACAGATACGCAGTATTTT
CASSPRGTDTQYF
>15|TRBJ1-2|TRBV12-3/TRBV12-4|few|-
TGTGCCAGCAGTGAGAGAAACAGGGTTGTAAACGGCTACACCTTC
CASSERNRVVNGYTF
>13|TRBJ2-2|TRBV5-1|many|-
TGCGCCAGCAGCTTGGAGGCCACCGGGGAGCTGTTTTTT
CASSLEATGELFF
>15|TRBJ2-1|TRBV20-1|many|-
TGCAGTGCAGAGGTCGCGGAAAGCTCCTACAATGAGCAGTTCTTC
CSAEVAESSYNEQFF
>13|TRBJ1-5|TRBV15|-|-
TGTGCCACCAGCCCGCATTTAAATCAGCCCCAGCATTTT
CATSPHLNQPQHF
>12|TRBJ2-1|TRBV10-3|many|-
TGTGCCATCAGTGAGTCGATTTATGAGCAGTTCTTC
CAISESIYEQFF